The present entry profiles one T cell receptor beta chain with its context. This sample is part of a study of neoadjuvant anti-PD-1 for oral cavity cancer. The protocol was immunoSEQ multiplex PCR, while the TCRdb copy is restricted to in-frame clones and leaves out a portion. The data hold roughly 68,000 clones, with 86% observed a single time. This CDR3 has 14 amino acids. After removal of 10 bases from V and 4 bases from J, the junction contained 7 bases not matched to a gene. From germline, CDR1 is SNHLY and CDR2 FYNNEI. Sample time point: after neoadjuvant nivolumab, at surgical resection. The rearrangement links TRBV2 to TRBJ2-7; TRBD2 aligns across 13 bases. Sequenced material: PBMCs, taken after nivolumab (anti-PD-1) treatment. This receptor was obtained from a person aged 35-80 years with oral cavity squamous cell carcinoma. The CDR3 loop is CATAPGLAGYEQYF. As DNA, the CDR3 is TGTGCCACTGCCCCGGGACTAGCGGGATACGAGCAGTACTTC.